The 29 T cell receptor beta chains reported below all come from one sample, sequenced in a study of beta chain features in type 1 diabetes. Expressed TCRB transcripts were sequenced because the isolated RNA had all been reverse transcribed beforehand. The repertoire was sequenced with immunoSEQ multiplex PCR; TCRdb's copy has only in-frame clones and lacks some. The data hold 200,000 to 300,000 clones, with approximately 15% observed a single time. Study-wide findings and caveats: For Type 1 diabetes patients, all four CD4+ subsets carried TCRB CDR3s that were moderately but significantly shorter.

Their antigen targets remain unknown. The sequenced sample was naive CD4+ T cells from blood. The receptors derive from a man younger than 45 with type 1 diabetes.

The table lists this clone with a few counts. The CDR3 is CASSRRQTETQYF. CDR3 coding DNA: TGTGCCAGCAGTCGCCGACAGACTGAGACCCAGTACTTC. This sequence joins TRBV11-2 and TRBJ2-5; possibly TRBD1 for D (5 bases). V lost 6 bases, J lost 5 bases, and 13 bases lay in between. The CDR3 extends over 13 amino acids. Germline CDR1 is SGHAT and CDR2 is FQNNGV.

This clone was observed a few times. The genes are TRBV18 and TRBJ2-3; the D is unclear. Germline-derived CDR1 and CDR2 are KGHSH and LQKENI. V was clipped by 4 bases and J by 4 bases, with 9 bases between them. The CDR3 is made up of 13 amino acids. As DNA, the CDR3 is TGTGCCAGCTCACAAAACGCGGCAGATACGCAGTATTTT. Residues: CASSQNAADTQYF.

This chain uses TRBV6-5 with TRBJ1-1; 8 nucleotides line up with TRBD1. Germline V gives CDR1 MNHEY, CDR2 SVGAGI. J was trimmed by 8 bases and V by 6 bases; bases with no gene match: 14. This CDR3 has 15 residues. CDR3 residues: CASRAGGGIGSEAFF. The CDR3 DNA reads TGTGCCAGCAGAGCAGGGGGCGGAATTGGATCCGAAGCTTTCTTT.

This clone has just a few counts. This chain joins TRBV29-1 and TRBJ1-1; TRBD1 agrees at 9 bases. J lost 5 bases, V lost 3 bases, and 10 bases had no gene match. CDR3 length: 15 amino acids. Germline-derived CDR1 and CDR2 are SQVTM and ANQGSEA. The CDR3 sequence is CSVDGTGPPRTEAFF. In DNA form, the CDR3 reads TGCAGCGTTGATGGGACAGGGCCCCCCCGAACTGAAGCTTTCTTT.

J is TRBJ1-1 and V is TRBV7-2, with D possibly being TRBD1 (6 bases). Looked up from germline, CDR1 is SGHTA and CDR2 is FQGNSA. This CDR3 is 14 amino acids long. Trimming left V 5 bases short and J 4 bases short, with 14 bases between. CDR3 sequence (DNA): TGTGCCAGCAGCACCATACAGGGCGGCACTGAAGCTTTCTTT. This codes for CASSTIQGGTEAFF.

This clone was detected a few times. The rearrangement joins TRBV6-1 to TRBJ2-5; D is uncertain. Trimming pared 3 bases from V and 3 bases from J, leaving 5 bases between. Germline V gene data show CDR1 as MNHNS and CDR2 as SASEGT. CDR3 length: 12 amino acids. CDR3 loop: CASSEPEETQYF. The CDR3 DNA reads as TGTGCCAGCAGTGAGCCAGAAGAGACCCAGTACTTC.

The V gene is TRBV29-1, the J gene TRBJ2-5; D ambiguous. Germline V CDR1 and CDR2: SQVTM, ANQGSEA. Trimming stripped 3 bases from V and 1 base from J, with 9 bases between. The CDR3 runs to 13 residues. Written as DNA, the CDR3 is TGCAGCGTTGAGGCGCGGTCCCAAGAGACCCAGTACTTC. It encodes CSVEARSQETQYF. The full variable domain, in which reference TRBV29-1 and TRBJ2-5 provide the parts outside the CDR3, is SAVISQKPSRDICQRGTSLTIQCQVDSQVTMMFWYRQQPGQSLTLIATANQGSEATYESGFVIDKFPISRPNLTFSTLTVSNMSPEDSSIYLCSVEARSQETQYFGPGTRLLVL.

This chain links TRBV7-2 with TRBJ2-7; the D gene is possibly TRBD2 (6 bases). V was shortened by 0 bases and J by 2 bases, with 17 bases between the two germline ends. Per the germline V gene, CDR1 is SGHTA and CDR2 is FQGNSA. This CDR3 spans 17 amino acids. DNA of the CDR3: TGTGCCAGCAGCTTAGCGGGCGGGGCCGGACCCCCCTACGAGCAGTACTTC. Protein sequence: CASSLAGGAGPPYEQYF.

The chain recombines TRBV30 with TRBJ1-4; D is possibly TRBD1 (6 bases). There are 13 residues in the CDR3. The V and J ends lost 4 bases and 1 base respectively, with 7 bases between them. The germline gives CDR1 GTSNPN, CDR2 SVGIG (reference sequence). CDR3 sequence (DNA): TGTGCCTGGACCAGGGGAACTAATGAAAAACTGTTTTTT. It specifies CAWTRGTNEKLFF.

To note about this clone: Other DNA sequences in the same sample also yield this CDR3. The V and J genes are TRBV5-1 and TRBJ2-7; TRBD1 matches at 8 bases. Germline CDR1 SGHRS, CDR2 YFSETQ. V trimming: 1 base; J trimming: 3 bases; junction bases outside the gene matches: 0. This CDR3 comprises 13 residues. CDR3 nucleotides: TGCGCCAGCAGCTTGACAGGGGGCTACGAGCAGTACTTC. This encodes CASSLTGGYEQYF.

This chain joins TRBV5-1 and TRBJ2-5, with 8 bases lining up with TRBD1. The CDR3 runs 16 residues. CDR1 is SGHRS, CDR2 YFSETQ, per germline. V shed 4 bases, J shed 4 bases, and the junction held 12 bases outside the gene matches. CDR3 in amino acids: CASSPATGQGGETQYF. CDR3 nucleotide sequence: TGCGCCAGCAGCCCGGCCACCGGACAGGGCGGAGAGACCCAGTACTTC.

The chain uses TRBV30 and TRBJ2-7; 7 bases are a match to TRBD1. The J segment lost 2 bases and the V segment lost 3 bases, leaving 4 bases of the junction unmatched. Per the germline V gene, CDR1 is GTSNPN and CDR2 is SVGIG (reference sequence). The CDR3 loop spans 13 amino acids. The DNA of the CDR3 is TGTGCCTGGAGCGCGACAGGGCCCTACGAGCAGTACTTC. Its protein is CAWSATGPYEQYF.

The chain couples TRBV7-9 to TRBJ1-1; TRBD1 matches at 7 bases. CDR1 is SEHNR and CDR2 is FQNEAQ in the germline V gene (reference sequence). The CDR3 extends over 13 amino acids. Trimming at V came to 4 bases and at J to 4 bases, leaving 3 bases not matched to a gene. DNA of the CDR3: TGTGCCAGCAGCTCTACAGGGGCCACTGAAGCTTTCTTT. Amino acids: CASSSTGATEAFF.

The chain uses TRBV28 and TRBJ1-4, with D hard to call. From germline, CDR1 is MDHEN and CDR2 SYDVKM. The germline V and J ends were trimmed by 6 bases and 6 bases, with 8 bases remaining between them. The CDR3 consists of 12 residues. Here the CDR3 reads CASSAVYEKLFF. In DNA form, the CDR3 reads TGTGCCAGCAGCGCAGTTTATGAAAAACTGTTTTTT.

The table lists this clone with a few counts. This rearrangement joins TRBV4-1 to TRBJ2-2, with D possibly matching TRBD1 (7 bases). CDR3 length: 18 amino acids. The germline V and J ends were trimmed by 0 bases and 6 bases, with 20 bases remaining between them. CDR1 MGHRA and CDR2 YSYEKL come from the germline V gene. CDR3 sequence: CASSQDLPRGDFPGELFF. In DNA form, the CDR3 reads TGCGCCAGCAGCCAAGATTTGCCCAGGGGGGACTTCCCCGGGGAGCTGTTTTTT.

This clone was detected a few times. The chain has TRBV5-1 and TRBJ2-4, with D maybe TRBD2 (5 bases). V was trimmed by 1 base and J by 8 bases, leaving 10 bases between them. The CDR3 is 13 residues long. CDR1 SGHRS and CDR2 YFSETQ come from the germline V gene. DNA for the CDR3: TGCGCCAGCAGCTTGATCACAGCGGACATTCAGTACTTC. This codes for CASSLITADIQYF.

The V gene is TRBV7-9, the J gene TRBJ1-1, with D hard to call. V shed 7 bases and J shed 2 bases, with 14 bases lying between them. Germline V gene data show CDR1 as SEHNR and CDR2 as FQNEAQ (reference sequence). The CDR3 is made up of 14 amino acids. In nucleotides, the CDR3 is TGTGCCAGCACCGTAGAGGTACCAAACACTGAAGCTTTCTTT. Translating gives CASTVEVPNTEAFF. Combining the CDR3 with reference TRBV7-9 and TRBJ1-1 gives the whole variable domain DTGVSQNPRHKITKRGQNVTFRCDPISEHNRLYWYRQTLGQGPEFLTYFQNEAQLEKSRLLSDRFSAERPKGSFSTLEIQRTEQGDSAMYLCASTVEVPNTEAFFGQGTRLTVV.

V is TRBV5-1 and J is TRBJ2-6; tentative D call: TRBD1 (6 bases). CDR3 length: 16 amino acids. The germline CDR1 and CDR2 sequences are SGHRS and YFSETQ. Trimming pared 4 bases from V and 2 bases from J, leaving 13 bases between. The CDR3 loop reads CASSPDRQAGANVLTF. The CDR3 DNA is TGCGCCAGCAGCCCCGACAGGCAAGCTGGGGCCAACGTCCTGACTTTC.

This clone was picked up a small number of times. This chain uses TRBV30 with TRBJ2-3; D might be TRBD2 (5 bases). The CDR3 has 14 amino acids. Germline V lookup: CDR1 GTSNPN, CDR2 SVGIG (reference sequence). The germline V and J ends were trimmed by 4 bases and 0 bases, with 11 bases remaining between them. The chain's CDR3 is CAWTAGPSTDTQYF. The CDR3 coding sequence is TGTGCCTGGACTGCGGGTCCGAGCACAGATACGCAGTATTTT.

This clone was seen more than once but under ten times. The CDR3 DNA is TGTGCCAGCTCACCTCCGAGGACAGGGATGAATGAGCAGTTCTTC. Protein: CASSPPRTGMNEQFF. The chain couples TRBV18 to TRBJ2-1, with TRBD1 identical over 8 bases. CDR3 size: 15 residues. Germline V gene sequence: CDR1 KGHSH, CDR2 LQKENI. V gave up 3 bases and J gave up 7 bases; unmatched junction bases: 8. Using reference TRBV18 and TRBJ2-1 for the parts outside the CDR3, the full variable domain is NAGVMQNPRHLVRRRGQEARLRCSPMKGHSHVYWYRQLPEEGLKFMVYLQKENIIDESGMPKERFSAEFPKEGPSILRIQQVVRGDSAAYFCASSPPRTGMNEQFFGPGTRLTVL.

The rearrangement joins TRBV11-1 to TRBJ1-1, with 9 bases that match TRBD1. There are 15 residues in the CDR3. Germline CDR1 and CDR2: SGHAT and FQDESV (reference sequence). V lost 3 bases to trimming and J lost 1 base; unmatched junction nucleotides: 3. In nucleotides, the CDR3 is TGTGCCAGCAGCTTGGCGGGACAGGGGAACACTGAAGCTTTCTTT. Translated: CASSLAGQGNTEAFF.

This clone was detected only a few times. V and J are TRBV7-2 and TRBJ1-1; TRBD1 matches at 8 bases. Germline assignment: CDR1 SGHTA and CDR2 FQGNSA. There are 15 residues in the CDR3. The V gene end was trimmed by 10 bases and the J gene end by 1 base; junction bases not matched to a gene: 11. The CDR3 coding sequence is TGTGCCACCACCCGGACAGGGAACGAGAACACTGAAGCTTTCTTT. Its translation: CATTRTGNENTEAFF.

The chain recombines TRBV7-2 with TRBJ2-7; D possibly corresponds to TRBD2 (6 bases). The germline CDR1 and CDR2 sequences are SGHTA and FQGNSA. V lost 2 bases and J lost 5, with 10 bases in between. This CDR3 is built from 13 residues. The CDR3 spells CASSLPRDHEQYF. The CDR3, as DNA: TGTGCCAGCAGCTTACCGCGGGACCACGAGCAGTACTTC.

The sample holds a few counts of this clone. The rearrangement links TRBV5-1 to TRBJ2-5, with a weak D call TRBD2 (7 bases). CDR1 and CDR2 (germline): SGHRS, YFSETQ. There are 13 residues in the CDR3. The CDR3 DNA sequence: TGCGCAGGAAGGGGGGGACGTCAAGAGACCCAGTACTTC. Its translation is CAGRGGRQETQYF.

This clone was seen a few times. The chain is built from TRBV5-4 and TRBJ2-4; D remains unclear. CDR1 SGHNT and CDR2 YYREEE come from the germline V gene (reference sequence). Trimming removed 6 bases from V and 7 bases from J, with 20 bases in between. The CDR3 is 15 residues long. The DNA of the CDR3 is TGTGCCAGCAATCCCGACCCGACAAATTACAACATTCAGTACTTC. Translation gives CASNPDPTNYNIQYF.

The V and J genes are TRBV7-9 and TRBJ1-5; D is undetermined. The germline V and J ends were trimmed by 4 bases and 5 bases, with 9 bases remaining between them. Germline V gene data show CDR1 as SEHNR and CDR2 as FQNEAQ (reference sequence). This CDR3 is 13 amino acids long. In nucleotides, the CDR3 is TGTGCCAGCAGCTATGATGAGCATCAGCCCCAGCATTTT. Translated: CASSYDEHQPQHF.

This rearrangement joins TRBV6-5 to TRBJ1-2; unclear D gene. The CDR3 runs to 14 residues. V was pared by 0 bases and J by 4 bases, with 9 bases between. Germline-derived CDR1 and CDR2 are MNHEY and SVGAGI. The CDR3 is CASSYSEGGYGYTF. The CDR3 DNA sequence: TGTGCCAGCAGTTACTCAGAGGGTGGCTATGGCTACACCTTC.

V and J are TRBV5-4 and TRBJ1-2, with a possible D match to TRBD1 (5 bases). The V gene lost 3 bases and the J gene lost 7 bases, with 10 bases spanning the gap. This CDR3 region has 12 residues. Germline values: CDR1 SGHNT, CDR2 YYREEE (reference sequence). The CDR3 sequence: CASSSDTFGYTF. The CDR3 nucleotides are TGTGCCAGCAGCTCGGACACCTTTGGCTACACCTTC. The complete variable domain, with remaining parts taken from reference TRBV5-4 and TRBJ1-2, reads ETGVTQSPTHLIKTRGQQVTLRCSSQSGHNTVSWYQQALGQGPQFIFQYYREEENGRGNFPPRFSGLQFPNYSSELNVNALELDDSALYLCASSSDTFGYTFGSGTRLTVV.

The chain employs TRBV21-1 and TRBJ2-5; the DNA was not compared with TRBD2, the D call given in the table. TRBV21-1 is reported as a pseudogene. The CDR3 is 15 amino acids. The CDR3 DNA is TGTGCCAGCACCTCACTAGCGGGGGGGCGAGAGACCCAGTACTTC. It yields the protein CASTSLAGGRETQYF.